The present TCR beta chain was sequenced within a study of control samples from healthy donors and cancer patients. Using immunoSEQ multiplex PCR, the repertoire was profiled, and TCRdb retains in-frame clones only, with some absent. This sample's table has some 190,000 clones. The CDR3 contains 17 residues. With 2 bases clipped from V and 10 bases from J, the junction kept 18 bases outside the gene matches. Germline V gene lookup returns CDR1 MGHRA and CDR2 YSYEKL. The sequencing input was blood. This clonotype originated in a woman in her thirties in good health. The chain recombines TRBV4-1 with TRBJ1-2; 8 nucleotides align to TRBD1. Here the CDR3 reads CASSQHDGQGVGRIYTF. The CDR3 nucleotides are TGCGCCAGCAGCCAACACGACGGACAGGGTGTGGGACGTATCTACACCTTC.